In its sample, the clone carrying this TCR beta chain was seen a few times. What it binds is not known. The sequenced template was cDNA made from the entire isolated RNA. Libraries were prepared by immunoSEQ multiplex PCR; TCRdb keeps only in-frame clonotypes and omits some of them. The repertoire consists of about 270,000 clones, with approximately 14% occurring once and the leading ten covering about 0.017%. These data are taken from a study of beta chain features in type 1 diabetes. Study findings and constraints: PCR could preferentially amplify shorter templates, alike in patients and controls. Moderate but significant shortening of TCRB CDR3s was recorded in all four CD4+ subsets from Type 1 diabetes patients.

The clonotype was recovered from a man aged 30 to 45 with type 1 diabetes. The sample was naive CD4+ T cells from blood.

CDR3 sequence (DNA): TGTGCCAGCAAGGGCAGGGATTCTTACAATGAGCAGTTCTTC. This encodes CASKGRDSYNEQFF. The chain carries TRBV27 and TRBJ2-1; D is perhaps TRBD1 (5 bases). The germline V gene has CDR1 MNHEY and CDR2 SMNVEV (reference sequence). The CDR3 extends over 14 amino acids. The ends were cut back, 7 bases at V and 4 bases at J, with 14 bases in the middle.